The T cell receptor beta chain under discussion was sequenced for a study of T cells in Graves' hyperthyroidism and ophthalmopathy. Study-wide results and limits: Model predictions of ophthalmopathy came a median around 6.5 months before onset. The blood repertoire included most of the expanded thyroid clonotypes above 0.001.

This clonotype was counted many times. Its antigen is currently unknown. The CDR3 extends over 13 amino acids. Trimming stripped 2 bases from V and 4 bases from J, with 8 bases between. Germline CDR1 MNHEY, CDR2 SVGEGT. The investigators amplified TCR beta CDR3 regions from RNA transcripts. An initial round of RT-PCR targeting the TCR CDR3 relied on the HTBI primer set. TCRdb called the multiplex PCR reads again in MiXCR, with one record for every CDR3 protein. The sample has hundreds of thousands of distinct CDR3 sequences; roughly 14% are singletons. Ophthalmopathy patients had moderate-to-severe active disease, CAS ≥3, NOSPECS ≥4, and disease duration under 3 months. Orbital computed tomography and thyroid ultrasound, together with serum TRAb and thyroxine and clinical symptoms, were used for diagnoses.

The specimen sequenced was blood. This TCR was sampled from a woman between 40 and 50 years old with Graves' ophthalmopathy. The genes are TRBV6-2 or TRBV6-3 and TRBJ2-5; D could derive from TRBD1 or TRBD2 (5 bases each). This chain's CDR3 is CASSYGTVETQYF. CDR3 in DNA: TGTGCCAGCAGTTACGGGACGGTAGAGACCCAGTACTTC.